This T cell receptor beta chain was sequenced during a study of OX40 agonist ivuxolimab in advanced cancers. Study summary: Patients treated during dose escalation were battling hepatocellular carcinoma, melanoma, renal cell or head and neck cancer.

The data were produced by immunoSEQ multiplex PCR, yet TCRdb's version contains in-frame clones alone and is incomplete. The table includes 40,000 or so clones, approximately 88% detected once. J was trimmed by 3 bases and V by 5 bases; bases with no gene match: 5. CDR1 and CDR2 from the germline V gene are KGHSH and LQKENI. The length of the CDR3 is 17 residues. The receptor was isolated from an adult with an advanced solid tumor such as melanoma, head and neck, liver or kidney cancer. The chain joins TRBV18 to TRBJ2-2; 14 nucleotides line up with TRBD2. This material consisted of CD4+ or CD8+ T cells sorted from blood, taken in a trial of the OX40 agonist ivuxolimab. The CDR3 sequence is CASSGGLAGDHTGELFF. Written as DNA, the CDR3 is TGTGCCAGCTCAGGGGGACTAGCGGGGGACCACACCGGGGAGCTGTTTTTT.